Shown below are 13 T cell receptor beta chains from a single sample sequenced in a study of T cells in Graves' hyperthyroidism and ophthalmopathy. TCR beta CDR3 regions were amplified from RNA. TCR CDR3 underwent first-round RT-PCR with the HTBI primer set. MiXCR, applied by TCRdb to the multiplex PCR reads, yields one record per CDR3 protein. The sample has a few hundred thousand distinct CDR3 sequences; less than 20% are singletons. Source material: blood. Source of these receptors: a woman in her 30s with Graves' hyperthyroidism.

This clonotype appeared a single time. The chain has TRBV19 and TRBJ2-2; weak D call: TRBD1 (5 bases). CDR3 length: 14 amino acids. The V and J ends lost 7 bases and 2 bases respectively, with 11 bases between them. Germline V gene lookup returns CDR1 LNHDA and CDR2 SQIVND (reference sequence). The CDR3 DNA reads as TGTGCCAGTAAGGCAGGGCCAAACACCGGGGAGCTGTTTTTT. Its translation: CASKAGPNTGELFF.

In this sample, this clonotype turned up a few times. The junction does not match germline at one end; this may be a read error. This chain joins TRBV6-6 and TRBJ1-4; D may be TRBD1 (6 bases). The CDR3 runs to 16 residues. CDR1 is MNHNY, CDR2 SVGAGI, per germline (reference sequence). In DNA form, the CDR3 reads TGTGCCAGCAGTTACGAACCGGGGGCAACCAATGAAGAACTGTTTTTT. It translates to CASSYEPGATNEELFF.

In its sample, this clonotype was seen a few times. The rearrangement uses TRBV6-1 and TRBJ2-3, with TRBD2 identical over 7 bases. Losses at the gene ends were 4 bases for V and 3 bases for J; bases not matched to a gene: 4. The CDR3 runs 14 residues. CDR1 and CDR2 from the germline V gene are MNHNS and SASEGT. The DNA of the CDR3 is TGTGCCAGCAGTGTTGACGGGAGGACAGATACGCAGTATTTT. This codes for CASSVDGRTDTQYF.

The CDR3 bases are TGTGCCAGCACCGCTTTGGGCTATGGCTACACCTTC. It is translated as CASTALGYGYTF. V is TRBV9 and J is TRBJ1-2; D is unclear. Per the germline V gene, CDR1 is SGDLS and CDR2 is YYNGEE. There are 12 residues in the CDR3. With 6 bases removed from V and 4 bases from J, the gap between germline ends came to 10 bases.

This clonotype was detected only a few times. The chain carries TRBV27 and TRBJ2-1, with 10 bases that match TRBD2. V trimming: 2 bases; J trimming: 0 bases; junction bases outside the gene matches: 4. The germline gives CDR1 MNHEY, CDR2 SMNVEV (reference sequence). CDR3 length equals 17 residues. This CDR3 reads CASSLGSGRLSYNEQFF. In DNA form, the CDR3 reads TGTGCCAGCAGTTTAGGTAGCGGGAGGCTCTCCTACAATGAGCAGTTCTTC.

The rearrangement joins TRBV9 to TRBJ1-1; D gene unclear. The CDR3 is 14 residues long. Trimming took off 2 bases at V and 7 bases at J, with 15 bases between the two ends. From germline, CDR1 is SGDLS and CDR2 YYNGEE. For the CDR3, the DNA is TGTGCCAGCAGCGTTGACTACGGGCTCGGTGAAGCTTTCTTT. Its protein is CASSVDYGLGEAFF.

The gene calls are TRBV4-1 and TRBJ2-7, with 9 bases fitting TRBD2. With 4 bases clipped from V and 4 bases from J, the junction kept 5 bases outside the gene matches. From germline, CDR1 is MGHRA and CDR2 YSYEKL. The CDR3 has 14 residues. As DNA, the CDR3 is TGCGCCAGCAGCCCGCGGGAGGGCTTGTACGAGCAGTACTTC. Protein sequence: CASSPREGLYEQYF.

The J gene is TRBJ2-2, the V gene TRBV6-2 or TRBV6-3, with 8 bases lining up with TRBD2. The J segment lost 5 bases and the V segment lost 2 bases, leaving 13 bases of the junction unmatched. CDR3 length equals 18 residues. Germline V CDR1 and CDR2: MNHEY, SVGEGT. The CDR3 reads CASSYGGLAGFTTGELFF. The CDR3 DNA is TGTGCCAGCAGTTACGGCGGCTTAGCGGGGTTCACAACCGGGGAGCTGTTTTTT.

This clonotype has just one count. The chain carries TRBV7-3 and TRBJ2-7, with 9 bases aligning to TRBD1. V dropped 1 base and J dropped 5; count of bases not matched to a gene: 6. The CDR3 has 15 residues. CDR1 SGHTA and CDR2 FQGTGA come from the germline V gene. The CDR3 bases are TGTGCCAGCAGCTTAAGTGGGACAGGGTCCGACGAGCAGTACTTC. Its translation is CASSLSGTGSDEQYF.

This clonotype was found many times. This chain joins TRBV3-1 and TRBJ2-7; no clear D. The CDR3 has 16 amino acids. Germline CDR1 is LGHDT and CDR2 is YNNKEL (reference sequence). Trimming shortened V by 1 base and J by 0 bases, and 13 bases separated the two germline ends. CDR3 loop: CASSQAGRRSSYEQYF. The CDR3, as DNA: TGTGCCAGCAGCCAAGCGGGTCGGAGAAGCTCCTACGAGCAGTACTTC.

This clonotype was detected many times. This chain uses TRBV30 with TRBJ1-2, with D maybe TRBD1 (5 bases). Germline CDR1 GTSNPN, CDR2 SVGIG (reference sequence). The CDR3 spans 12 residues. Trimming pared 2 bases from V and 2 bases from J, leaving 6 bases between. For the CDR3, the DNA is TGTGCCTGGAGTTGGGGGAACTATGGCTACACCTTC. This sequence encodes CAWSWGNYGYTF.

This clonotype was counted ten times or more. The J gene is TRBJ2-5, the V gene TRBV20-1; TRBD2 is a possible D gene (6 bases). The germline CDR1 and CDR2 sequences are DFQATT and SNEGSKA (reference sequence). The CDR3 sequence is 14 residues long. V lost 0 bases, J lost 5 bases, and 13 bases lay in between. The CDR3: CSAREALAGETQYF. CDR3 DNA sequence: TGCAGTGCTAGAGAGGCATTGGCGGGGGAGACCCAGTACTTC.

About this clonotype: The junction differs from germline at one of its ends, possibly a read error. V gene TRBV10-3 combines with J gene TRBJ2-7; 12 bases match TRBD1. CDR3 length equals 14 residues. CDR1 is ENHRY and CDR2 is SYGVKD in the germline V gene. CDR3 amino acids: CAISPGTGGYGQYF. Here the CDR3 DNA reads TGTGCCATCAGCCCCGGGACAGGGGGCTACGGGCAGTACTTC.